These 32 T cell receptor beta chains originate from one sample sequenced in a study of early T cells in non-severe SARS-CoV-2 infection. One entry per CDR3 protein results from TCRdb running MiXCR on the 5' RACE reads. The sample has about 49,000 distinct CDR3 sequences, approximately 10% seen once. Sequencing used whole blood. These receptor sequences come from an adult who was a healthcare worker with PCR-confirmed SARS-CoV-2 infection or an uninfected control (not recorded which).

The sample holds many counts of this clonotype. CDR3 DNA: TGTGCCAGCAGCCAAGACCCAGGAACCTACGAGCAGTACTTC. It translates to CASSQDPGTYEQYF. This chain joins TRBV3-1 and TRBJ2-7; no reliable D call. The V gene lost 0 bases and the J gene lost 2 bases, with 8 bases spanning the gap. The CDR3 has 14 residues. In germline, CDR1 is LGHDT, CDR2 YNNKEL (reference sequence).

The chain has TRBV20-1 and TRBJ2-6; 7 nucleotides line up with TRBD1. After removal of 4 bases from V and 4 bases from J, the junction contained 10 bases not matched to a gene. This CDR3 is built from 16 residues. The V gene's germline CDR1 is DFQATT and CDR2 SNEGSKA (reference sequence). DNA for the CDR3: TGCAGTGCTACCGGCGAGGGGGCTGGAGGGGCCAACGTCCTGACTTTC. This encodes CSATGEGAGGANVLTF.

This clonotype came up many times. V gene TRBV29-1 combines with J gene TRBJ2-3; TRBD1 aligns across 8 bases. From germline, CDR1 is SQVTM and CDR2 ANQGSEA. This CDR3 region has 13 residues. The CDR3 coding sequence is TGCAGTTCAAGACAGGGGAGCGCAGATACGCAGTATTTT. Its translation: CSSRQGSADTQYF.

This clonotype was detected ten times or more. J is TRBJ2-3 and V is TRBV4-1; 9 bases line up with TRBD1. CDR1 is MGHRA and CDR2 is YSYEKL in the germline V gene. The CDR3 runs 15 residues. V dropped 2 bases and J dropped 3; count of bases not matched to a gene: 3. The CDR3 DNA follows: TGCGCCAGCAGCCAATTCGGGACAGGGACAGATACGCAGTATTTT. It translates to CASSQFGTGTDTQYF.

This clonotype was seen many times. CDR3 coding DNA: TGTGCCAGCAGCCGCGCTAGCGGGAGCTACGAGCAGTACTTC. It translates to CASSRASGSYEQYF. J is TRBJ2-7 and V is TRBV7-2; TRBD2 aligns across 10 bases. The junction had 4 bases not matched to a gene; V was cut back by 5 bases and J by 3 bases. CDR1 and CDR2 from the germline V gene are SGHTA and FQGNSA. The CDR3 is 14 amino acids.

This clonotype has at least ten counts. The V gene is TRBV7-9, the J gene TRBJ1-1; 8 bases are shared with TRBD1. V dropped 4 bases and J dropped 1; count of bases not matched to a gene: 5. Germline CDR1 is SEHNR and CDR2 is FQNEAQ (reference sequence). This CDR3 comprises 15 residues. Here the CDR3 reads CASSSRGRGNTEAFF. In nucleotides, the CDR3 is TGTGCCAGCAGCTCCAGGGGGCGGGGGAACACTGAAGCTTTCTTT.

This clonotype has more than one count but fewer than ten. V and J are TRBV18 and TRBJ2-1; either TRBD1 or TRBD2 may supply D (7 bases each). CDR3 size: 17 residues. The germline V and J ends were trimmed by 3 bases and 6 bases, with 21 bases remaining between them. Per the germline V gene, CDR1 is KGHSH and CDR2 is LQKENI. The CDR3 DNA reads TGTGCCAGCTCACCCCCCCAGGGGGGGAAGAGCCGCAATGAGCAGTTCTTC. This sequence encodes CASSPPQGGKSRNEQFF.

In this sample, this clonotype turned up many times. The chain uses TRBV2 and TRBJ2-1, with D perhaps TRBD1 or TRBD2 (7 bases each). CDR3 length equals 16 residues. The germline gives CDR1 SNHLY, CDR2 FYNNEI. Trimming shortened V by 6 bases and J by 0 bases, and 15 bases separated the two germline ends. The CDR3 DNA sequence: TGTGCCAGCAGGGGGAGGGACAGTAGCTCCTACAATGAGCAGTTCTTC. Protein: CASRGRDSSSYNEQFF.

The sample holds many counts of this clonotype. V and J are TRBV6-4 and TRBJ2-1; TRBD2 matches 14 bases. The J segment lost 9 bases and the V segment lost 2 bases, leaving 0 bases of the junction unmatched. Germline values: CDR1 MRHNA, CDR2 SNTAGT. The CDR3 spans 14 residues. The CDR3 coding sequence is TGTGCCAGCAGTGACGGGACTAGCGGGAGTGAGCAGTTCTTC. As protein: CASSDGTSGSEQFF.

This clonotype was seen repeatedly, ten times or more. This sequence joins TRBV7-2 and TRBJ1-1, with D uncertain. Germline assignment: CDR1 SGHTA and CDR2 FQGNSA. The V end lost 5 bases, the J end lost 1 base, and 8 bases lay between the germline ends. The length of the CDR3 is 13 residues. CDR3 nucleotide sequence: TGTGCCAGCAGCCAACACCAGAACACTGAAGCTTTCTTT. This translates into CASSQHQNTEAFF.

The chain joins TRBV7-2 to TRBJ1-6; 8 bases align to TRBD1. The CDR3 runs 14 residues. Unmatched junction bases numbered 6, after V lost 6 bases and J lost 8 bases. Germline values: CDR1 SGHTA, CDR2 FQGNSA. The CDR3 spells CASSGQGVHSPLHF. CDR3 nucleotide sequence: TGTGCCAGCAGTGGACAGGGCGTTCATTCACCCCTCCACTTT. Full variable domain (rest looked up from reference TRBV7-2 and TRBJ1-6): GAGVSQSPSNKVTEKGKDVELRCDPISGHTALYWYRQSLGQGLEFLIYFQGNSAPDKSGLPSDRFSAERTGGSVSTLTIQRTQQEDSAVYLCASSGQGVHSPLHFGNGTRLTVT.

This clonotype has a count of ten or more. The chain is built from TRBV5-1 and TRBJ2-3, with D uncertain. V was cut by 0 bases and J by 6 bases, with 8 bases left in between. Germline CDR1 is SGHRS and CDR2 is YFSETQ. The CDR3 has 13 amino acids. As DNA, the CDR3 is TGCGCCAGCAGCTTGGAACGGTCGGATACGCAGTATTTT. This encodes CASSLERSDTQYF.

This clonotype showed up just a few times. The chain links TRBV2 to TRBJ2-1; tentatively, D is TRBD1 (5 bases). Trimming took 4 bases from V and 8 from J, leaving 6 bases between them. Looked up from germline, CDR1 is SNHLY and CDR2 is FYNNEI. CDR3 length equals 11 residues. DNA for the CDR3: TGTGCCAGCAGTGGACAGTATGAGCAGTTCTTC. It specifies CASSGQYEQFF.

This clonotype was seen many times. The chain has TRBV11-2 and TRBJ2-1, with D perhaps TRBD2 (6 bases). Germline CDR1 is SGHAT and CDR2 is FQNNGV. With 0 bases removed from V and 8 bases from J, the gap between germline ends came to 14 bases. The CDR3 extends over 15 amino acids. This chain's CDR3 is CASSLEPPPGDEQFF. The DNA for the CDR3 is TGTGCCAGCAGCTTAGAACCTCCACCGGGGGATGAGCAGTTCTTC.

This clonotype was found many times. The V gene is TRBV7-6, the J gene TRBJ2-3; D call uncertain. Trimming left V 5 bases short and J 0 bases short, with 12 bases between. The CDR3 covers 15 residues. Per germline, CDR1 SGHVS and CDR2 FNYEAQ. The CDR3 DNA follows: TGTGCCAGCAGCCTCACGGTAGCTAGCACAGATACGCAGTATTTT. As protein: CASSLTVASTDTQYF.

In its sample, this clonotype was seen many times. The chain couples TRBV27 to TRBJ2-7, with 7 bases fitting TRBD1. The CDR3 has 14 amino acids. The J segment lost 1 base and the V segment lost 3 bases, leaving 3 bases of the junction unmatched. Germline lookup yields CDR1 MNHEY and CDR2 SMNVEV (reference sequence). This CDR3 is CASSFGTASYEQYF. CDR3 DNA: TGTGCCAGCAGTTTTGGGACAGCTTCCTACGAGCAGTACTTC.

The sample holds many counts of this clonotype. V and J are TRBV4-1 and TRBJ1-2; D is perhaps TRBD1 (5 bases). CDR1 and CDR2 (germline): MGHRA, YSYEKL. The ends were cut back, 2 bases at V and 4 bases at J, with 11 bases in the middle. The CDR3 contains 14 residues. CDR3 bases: TGCGCCAGCAGCCAACAGGGAGTTGGCTATGGCTACACCTTC. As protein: CASSQQGVGYGYTF.

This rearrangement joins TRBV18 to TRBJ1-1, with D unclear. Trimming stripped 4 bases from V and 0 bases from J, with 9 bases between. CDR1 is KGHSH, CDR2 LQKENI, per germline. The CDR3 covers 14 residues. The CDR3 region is CASSHGRLNTEAFF. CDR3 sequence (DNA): TGTGCCAGCTCACACGGACGGTTGAACACTGAAGCTTTCTTT.

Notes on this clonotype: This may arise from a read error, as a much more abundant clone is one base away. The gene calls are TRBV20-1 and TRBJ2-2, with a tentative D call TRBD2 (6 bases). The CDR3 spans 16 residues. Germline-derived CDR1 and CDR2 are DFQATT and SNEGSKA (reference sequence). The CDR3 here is CSARDMGGWGTGEQFF. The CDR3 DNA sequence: TGCAGTGCTAGAGATATGGGGGGATGGGGCACCGGGGAGCAGTTTTTT.

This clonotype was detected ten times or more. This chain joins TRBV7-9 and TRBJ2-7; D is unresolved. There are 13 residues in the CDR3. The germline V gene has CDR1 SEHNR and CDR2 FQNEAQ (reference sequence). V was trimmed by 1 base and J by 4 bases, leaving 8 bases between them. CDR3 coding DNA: TGTGCCAGCAGCTTAGGGGCCAATTACGAGCAGTACTTC. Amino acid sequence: CASSLGANYEQYF.

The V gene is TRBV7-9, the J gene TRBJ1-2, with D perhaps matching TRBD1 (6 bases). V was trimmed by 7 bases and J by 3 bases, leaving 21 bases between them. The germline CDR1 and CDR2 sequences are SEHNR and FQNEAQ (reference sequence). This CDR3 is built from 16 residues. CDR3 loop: CASNPVGARAHYGYTF. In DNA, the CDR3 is TGTGCCAGCAATCCCGTGGGGGCACGGGCGCACTATGGCTACACCTTC.

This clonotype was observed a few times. This CDR3 reads CASIRTSGGAETQYF. CDR3 nucleotides: TGTGCCAGCATCCGGACTAGCGGGGGGGCGGAGACCCAGTACTTC. The V and J genes are TRBV6-1 and TRBJ2-5; TRBD2 agrees at 15 bases. There are 15 residues in the CDR3. The V gene's germline CDR1 is MNHNS and CDR2 SASEGT. V gave up 7 bases and J gave up 5 bases; unmatched junction bases: 5.

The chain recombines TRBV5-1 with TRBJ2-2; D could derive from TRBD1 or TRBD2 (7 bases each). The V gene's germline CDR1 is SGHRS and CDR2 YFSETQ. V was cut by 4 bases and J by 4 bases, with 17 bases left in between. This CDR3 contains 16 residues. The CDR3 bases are TGCGCCAGCAGCCCGAGGGAGGGGGCGTCCACCGGGGAGCTGTTTTTT. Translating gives CASSPREGASTGELFF.

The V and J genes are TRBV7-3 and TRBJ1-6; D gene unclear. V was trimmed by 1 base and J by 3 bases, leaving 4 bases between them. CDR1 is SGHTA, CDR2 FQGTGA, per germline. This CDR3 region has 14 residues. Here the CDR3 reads CASSLNDYNSPLHF. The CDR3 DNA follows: TGTGCCAGCAGCTTAAACGACTATAATTCACCCCTCCACTTT.

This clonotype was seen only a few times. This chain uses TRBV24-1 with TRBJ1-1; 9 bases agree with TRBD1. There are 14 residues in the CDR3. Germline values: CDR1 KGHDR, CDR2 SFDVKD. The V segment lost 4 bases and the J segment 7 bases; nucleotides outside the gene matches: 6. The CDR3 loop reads CATSERGGQGEAFF. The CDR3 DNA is TGTGCCACCAGTGAGCGCGGGGGACAGGGTGAAGCTTTCTTT.

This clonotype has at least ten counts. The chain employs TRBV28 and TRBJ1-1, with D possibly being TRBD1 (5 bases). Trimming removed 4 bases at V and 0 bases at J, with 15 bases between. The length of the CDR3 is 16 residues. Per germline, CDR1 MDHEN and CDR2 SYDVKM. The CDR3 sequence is CASSSSGTVMNTEAFF. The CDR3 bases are TGTGCCAGCAGTTCATCCGGGACGGTCATGAACACTGAAGCTTTCTTT.

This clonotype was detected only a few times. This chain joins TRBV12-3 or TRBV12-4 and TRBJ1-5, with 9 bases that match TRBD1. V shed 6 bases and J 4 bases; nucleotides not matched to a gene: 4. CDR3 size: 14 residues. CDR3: CASRLGQGNQPQHF. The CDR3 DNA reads TGTGCCAGCAGACTCGGACAGGGGAATCAGCCCCAGCATTTT.

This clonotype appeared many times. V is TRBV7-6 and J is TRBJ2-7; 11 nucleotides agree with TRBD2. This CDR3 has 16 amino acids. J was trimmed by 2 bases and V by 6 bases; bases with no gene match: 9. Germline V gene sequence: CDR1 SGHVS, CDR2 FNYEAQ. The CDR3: CASSRTSGSLPYEQYF. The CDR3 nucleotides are TGTGCCAGCAGTCGGACTAGCGGGTCGCTTCCCTACGAGCAGTACTTC.

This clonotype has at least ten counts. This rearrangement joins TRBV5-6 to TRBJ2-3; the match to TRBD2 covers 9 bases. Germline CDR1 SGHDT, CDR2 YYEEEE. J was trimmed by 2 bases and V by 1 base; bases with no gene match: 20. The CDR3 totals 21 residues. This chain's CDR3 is CASSLRWGISSGKGPTDTQYF. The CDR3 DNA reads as TGTGCCAGCAGCTTGAGGTGGGGGATTTCTAGCGGGAAGGGCCCCACAGATACGCAGTATTTT.

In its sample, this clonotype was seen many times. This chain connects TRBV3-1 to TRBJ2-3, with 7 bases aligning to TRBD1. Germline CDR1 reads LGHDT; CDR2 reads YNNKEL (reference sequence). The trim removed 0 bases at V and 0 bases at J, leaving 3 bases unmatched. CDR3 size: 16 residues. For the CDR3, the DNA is TGTGCCAGCAGCCAAGAGGACAGGCATAGCACAGATACGCAGTATTTT. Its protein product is CASSQEDRHSTDTQYF.

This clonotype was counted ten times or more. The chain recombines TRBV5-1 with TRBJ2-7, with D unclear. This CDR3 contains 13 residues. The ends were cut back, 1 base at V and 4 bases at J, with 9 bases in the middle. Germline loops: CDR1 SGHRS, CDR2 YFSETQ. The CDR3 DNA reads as TGCGCCAGCAGCTTGCACTCAGGTTACGAGCAGTACTTC. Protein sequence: CASSLHSGYEQYF.

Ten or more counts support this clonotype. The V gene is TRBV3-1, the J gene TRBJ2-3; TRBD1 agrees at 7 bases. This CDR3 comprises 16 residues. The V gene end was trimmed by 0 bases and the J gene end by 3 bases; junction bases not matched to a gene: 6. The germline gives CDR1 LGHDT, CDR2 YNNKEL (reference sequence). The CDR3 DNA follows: TGTGCCAGCAGCCAAGATAATAGACAGGGTACAGATACGCAGTATTTT. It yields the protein CASSQDNRQGTDTQYF.